This section outlines one T cell receptor beta chain sequence together with its context. The data belong to a study of cytomegalovirus exposure and HLA in healthy donors. The PCR made use of 60 Vbeta and 13 Jbeta primers. The assay was immunoSEQ multiplex PCR, and TCRdb's table has in-frame clones only and misses some. The data contain around 110,000 clones, about four fifths of them singletons. Sequencing was carried out using PBMCs. The sequence came from a woman aged 18-35 years in good health and CMV-seropositive.

The CDR3 coding sequence is TGTGCCAGCAGACCCACAGGCCTTTATGGCTACACCTTC. This translates into CASRPTGLYGYTF. The chain recombines TRBV27 with TRBJ1-2; D perhaps matches TRBD1 (5 bases). The CDR3 has 13 amino acids. CDR1 and CDR2 from the germline V gene are MNHEY and SMNVEV (reference sequence). The V end lost 6 bases, the J end lost 5 bases, and 13 bases lay between the germline ends.